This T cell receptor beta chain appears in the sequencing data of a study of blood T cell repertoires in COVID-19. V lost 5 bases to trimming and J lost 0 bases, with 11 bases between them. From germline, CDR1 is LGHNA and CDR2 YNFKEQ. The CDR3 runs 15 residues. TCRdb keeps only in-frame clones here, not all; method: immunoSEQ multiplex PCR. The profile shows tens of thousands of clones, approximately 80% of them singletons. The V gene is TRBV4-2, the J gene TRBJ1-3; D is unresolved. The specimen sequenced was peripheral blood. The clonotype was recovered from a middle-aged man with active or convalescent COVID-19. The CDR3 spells CASSSYRDSGNTIYF. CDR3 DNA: TGTGCCAGCAGCTCTTACCGGGACTCTGGAAACACCATATATTTT.